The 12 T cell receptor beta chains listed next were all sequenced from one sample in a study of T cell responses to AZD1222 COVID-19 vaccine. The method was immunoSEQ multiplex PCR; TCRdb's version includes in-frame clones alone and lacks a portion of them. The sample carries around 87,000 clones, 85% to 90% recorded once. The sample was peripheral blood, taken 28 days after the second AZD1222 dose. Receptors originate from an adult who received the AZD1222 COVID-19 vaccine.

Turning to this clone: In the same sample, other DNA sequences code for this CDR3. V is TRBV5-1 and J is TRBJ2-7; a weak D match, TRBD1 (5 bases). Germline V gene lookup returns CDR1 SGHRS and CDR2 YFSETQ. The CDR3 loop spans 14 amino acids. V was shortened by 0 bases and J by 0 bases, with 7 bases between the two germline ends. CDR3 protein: CASSLEGSSYEQYF. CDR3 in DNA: TGCGCCAGCAGCTTGGAGGGGTCCTCCTACGAGCAGTACTTC.

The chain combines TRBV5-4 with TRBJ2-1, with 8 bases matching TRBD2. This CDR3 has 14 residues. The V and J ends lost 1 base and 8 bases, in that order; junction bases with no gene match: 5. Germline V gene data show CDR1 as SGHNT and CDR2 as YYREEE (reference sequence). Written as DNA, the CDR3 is TGTGCCAGCAGCTTGCCGGGAGGGCACGATGAGCAGTTCTTC. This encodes CASSLPGGHDEQFF. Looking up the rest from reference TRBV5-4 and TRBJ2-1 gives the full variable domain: ETGVTQSPTHLIKTRGQQVTLRCSSQSGHNTVSWYQQALGQGPQFIFQYYREEENGRGNFPPRFSGLQFPNYSSELNVNALELDDSALYLCASSLPGGHDEQFFGPGTRLTVL.

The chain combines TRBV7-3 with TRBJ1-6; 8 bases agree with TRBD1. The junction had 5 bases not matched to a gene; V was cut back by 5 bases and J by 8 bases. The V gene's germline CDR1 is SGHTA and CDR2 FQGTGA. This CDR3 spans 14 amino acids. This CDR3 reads CASSPGQGDSPLHF. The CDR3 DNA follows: TGTGCCAGCAGCCCAGGACAGGGAGATTCACCCCTCCACTTT.

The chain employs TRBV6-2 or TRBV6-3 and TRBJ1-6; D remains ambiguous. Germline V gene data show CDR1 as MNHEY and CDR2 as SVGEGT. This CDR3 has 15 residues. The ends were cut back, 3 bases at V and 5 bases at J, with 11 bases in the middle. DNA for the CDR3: TGTGCCAGCAGTTATCAAGGCGGGAATAATTCACCCCTCCACTTT. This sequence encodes CASSYQGGNNSPLHF.

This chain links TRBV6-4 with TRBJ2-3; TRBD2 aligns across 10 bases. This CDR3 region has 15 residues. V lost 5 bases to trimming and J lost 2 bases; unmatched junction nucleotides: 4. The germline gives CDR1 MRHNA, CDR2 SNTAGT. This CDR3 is CASSSGRDITDTQYF. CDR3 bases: TGTGCCAGCAGTAGCGGGAGGGATATCACAGATACGCAGTATTTT.

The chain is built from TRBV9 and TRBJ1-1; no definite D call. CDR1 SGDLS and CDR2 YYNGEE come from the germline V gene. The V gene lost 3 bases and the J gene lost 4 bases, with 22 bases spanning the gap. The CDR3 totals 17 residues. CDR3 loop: CASSGEVSPTEGTEAFF. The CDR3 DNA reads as TGTGCCAGCAGCGGGGAGGTCTCGCCGACCGAGGGCACTGAAGCTTTCTTT.

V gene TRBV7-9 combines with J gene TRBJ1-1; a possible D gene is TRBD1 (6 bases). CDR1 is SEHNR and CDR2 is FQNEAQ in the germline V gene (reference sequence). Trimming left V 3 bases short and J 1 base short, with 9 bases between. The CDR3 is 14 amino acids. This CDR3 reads CASSLAGANTEAFF. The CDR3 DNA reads TGTGCCAGCAGCTTGGCAGGGGCGAACACTGAAGCTTTCTTT.

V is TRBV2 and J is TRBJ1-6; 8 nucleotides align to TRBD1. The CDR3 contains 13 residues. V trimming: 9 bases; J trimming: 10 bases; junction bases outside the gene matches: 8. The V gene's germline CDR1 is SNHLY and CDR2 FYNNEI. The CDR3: CARETGEESPLHF. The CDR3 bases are TGTGCCAGAGAGACAGGGGAGGAATCACCCCTCCACTTT.

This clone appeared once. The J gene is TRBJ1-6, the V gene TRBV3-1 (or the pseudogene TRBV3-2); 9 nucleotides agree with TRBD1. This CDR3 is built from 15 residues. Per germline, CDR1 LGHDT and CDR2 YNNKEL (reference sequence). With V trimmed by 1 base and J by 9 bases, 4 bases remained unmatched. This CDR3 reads CASSQGGQGTSPLHF. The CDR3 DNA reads TGTGCCAGCAGCCAAGGGGGACAGGGCACTTCACCCCTCCACTTT.

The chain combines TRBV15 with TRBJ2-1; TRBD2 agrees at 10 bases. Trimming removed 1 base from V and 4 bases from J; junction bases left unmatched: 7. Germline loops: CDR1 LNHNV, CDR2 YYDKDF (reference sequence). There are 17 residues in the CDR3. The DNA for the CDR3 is TGTGCCACCAGCAGAGCTCTAGCGGGAGAGTATTACAATGAGCAGTTCTTC. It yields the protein CATSRALAGEYYNEQFF.

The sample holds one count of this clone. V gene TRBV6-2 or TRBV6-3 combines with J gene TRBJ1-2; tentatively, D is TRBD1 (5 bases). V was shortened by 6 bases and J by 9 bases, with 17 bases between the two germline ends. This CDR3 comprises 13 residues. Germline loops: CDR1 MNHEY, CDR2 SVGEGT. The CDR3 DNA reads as TGTGCCAGCAGCCCAGGACACGCTAGGCGCTACACCTTC. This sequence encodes CASSPGHARRYTF.

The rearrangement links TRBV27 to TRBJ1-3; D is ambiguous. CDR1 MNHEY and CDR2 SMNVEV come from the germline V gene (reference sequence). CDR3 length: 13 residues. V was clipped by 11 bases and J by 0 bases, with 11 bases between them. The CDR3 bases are TGTGCCGGAATGCCTCTCTCTGGAAACACCATATATTTT. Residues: CAGMPLSGNTIYF.